The 8 T cell receptor beta chains below were found in one sample sequenced in a study of CD8+ T cells in alopecia areata. Described treatment: oral pan-JAK inhibitor, 5-10 mg twice daily. Extracted RNA was reverse transcribed into cDNA, the sequencing template. TCRdb's table, derived via immunoSEQ multiplex PCR, lists solely in-frame clones and lacks some. The sample has about 100,000 clones, roughly 84% seen once. The sequenced sample was CD8+ T cells sorted from blood, obtained at week 24, from a patient treated with tofacitinib. These receptors came from a human donor with alopecia areata.

V is TRBV9 and J is TRBJ2-7, with a possible D match to TRBD1 (6 bases). Trimming removed 0 bases at V and 3 bases at J, with 13 bases between. Looked up from germline, CDR1 is SGDLS and CDR2 is YYNGEE. The CDR3 loop spans 15 amino acids. CDR3 loop: CASSVEGGGYYEQYF. CDR3 nucleotide sequence: TGTGCCAGCAGCGTAGAAGGGGGTGGATACTACGAGCAGTACTTC.

The CDR3 spells CASSLDADTQYF. The CDR3 region has the DNA TGTGCCAGCAGCTTAGACGCAGATACGCAGTATTTT. The gene calls are TRBV7-9 and TRBJ2-3; D is unresolved. This CDR3 has 12 amino acids. V was cut by 1 base and J by 4 bases, with 3 bases left in between. The germline CDR1 and CDR2 sequences are SEHNR and FQNEAQ (reference sequence).

The chain has TRBV29-1 and TRBJ1-2, with D uncertain. Trimming removed 7 bases at V and 6 bases at J, with 18 bases between. Germline V gives CDR1 SQVTM, CDR2 ANQGSEA. CDR3 size: 13 residues. CDR3 sequence reads: CSAQNGVYNGYTF. The CDR3 nucleotides read TGCAGCGCCCAAAACGGGGTTTACAATGGCTACACCTTC.

The chain recombines TRBV11-2 with TRBJ2-1; D remains ambiguous. Trimming pared 5 bases from V and 0 bases from J, leaving 14 bases between. Germline CDR1 reads SGHAT; CDR2 reads FQNNGV. The CDR3 has 16 residues. For the CDR3, the DNA is TGTGCCAGCAGCCCCTCGGACGGACCCTCCTACAATGAGCAGTTCTTC. Its protein product is CASSPSDGPSYNEQFF. Supplemented by reference TRBV11-2 and TRBJ2-1, the full variable domain reads EAGVAQSPRYKIIEKRQSVAFWCNPISGHATLYWYQQILGQGPKLLIQFQNNGVVDDSQLPKDRFSAERLKGVDSTLKIQPAKLEDSAVYLCASSPSDGPSYNEQFFGPGTRLTVL.

The V and J genes are TRBV7-6 and TRBJ2-3; D is unresolved. Per the germline V gene, CDR1 is SGHVS and CDR2 is FNYEAQ. V lost 1 base, J lost 6 bases, and 11 bases lay in between. CDR3 length: 14 amino acids. The CDR3 spells CASSLDWTVDTQYF. The CDR3, as DNA: TGTGCCAGCAGCTTAGACTGGACGGTGGATACGCAGTATTTT.

The genes are TRBV6-5 and TRBJ1-2; D not resolved. Germline V gene sequence: CDR1 MNHEY, CDR2 SVGAGI. The CDR3 covers 14 residues. With 2 bases removed from V and 4 bases from J, the gap between germline ends came to 11 bases. In nucleotides, the CDR3 is TGTGCCAGCAGTTACGGGTCAGGAACCTATGGCTACACCTTC. This translates into CASSYGSGTYGYTF.

V is TRBV5-8 and J is TRBJ2-1; 9 nucleotides agree with TRBD1. J lost 4 bases, V lost 4 bases, and 6 bases had no gene match. This CDR3 has 15 amino acids. Germline V gives CDR1 SGHTS, CDR2 YDEGEE. DNA for the CDR3: TGTGCCAGCAGCCCCGGGACAGGGTTGTACAATGAGCAGTTCTTC. It specifies CASSPGTGLYNEQFF.

The chain joins TRBV7-9 to TRBJ1-6; a weak D match, TRBD1 (6 bases). V was cut by 5 bases and J by 7 bases, with 18 bases left in between. The CDR3 has 16 residues. Germline V gene data show CDR1 as SEHNR and CDR2 as FQNEAQ (reference sequence). DNA for the CDR3: TGTGCCAGCAGCCAGGACAGACCAAGCTTCAATTCACCCCTCCACTTT. Residues: CASSQDRPSFNSPLHF.